The rows below give T cell receptor beta chains drawn from one sample of a study of T cell responses to AZD1222 COVID-19 vaccine. Some clones are missing from TCRdb's copy, which holds only in-frame ones; the method was immunoSEQ multiplex PCR. The sample includes 95,000 to 150,000 clones, around nine tenths of them seen just once. This sample comprised peripheral blood, obtained on day 0 of AZD1222 vaccination. The receptors stem from an adult in good health. The CDR3 runs from the conserved cysteine through the conserved F or W. Fields, in order: J gene, D gene, clone size, V gene, CDR3 protein, CDR3 DNA. A D gene is named only where the DNA matches it firmly. Expanded clones get a size class; other rows say once, few or many, or leave the size out.

TRBJ2-1	TRBD2	.	TRBV3-1/TRBV3-2	CASSRGTSGTDEQFF	TGTGCCAGCAGCCGCGGGACTAGCGGGACAGATGAGCAGTTCTTC
TRBJ1-4	TRBD1	.	TRBV2	CASSPYRGGNEKLFF	TGTGCCAGCAGTCCTTACAGGGGAGGGAATGAAAAACTGTTTTTT
TRBJ1-4	.	.	TRBV5-6	CASSSPGLGDEKLFF	TGTGCCAGCAGCAGTCCGGGACTCGGAGATGAAAAACTGTTTTTT
TRBJ2-5	.	.	TRBV5-1	CASSLAGTRQETQYF	TGCGCCAGCAGCTTGGCGGGGACACGACAAGAGACCCAGTACTTC
TRBJ2-3	TRBD2	.	TRBV20-1	CSASSGRRTDTQYF	TGCAGTGCTAGTAGCGGGAGGCGCACAGATACGCAGTATTTT
TRBJ2-7	.	.	TRBV6-1	CASSEGTGNSYEQYF	TGTGCCAGCAGTGAAGGTACAGGGAATTCCTACGAGCAGTACTTC
TRBJ2-1	TRBD1	.	TRBV9	CASSAPSRSGQGSNEQFF	TGTGCCAGCAGCGCCCCGAGCCGATCGGGACAGGGTTCCAATGAGCAGTTCTTC
TRBJ2-1	TRBD1	.	TRBV7-8	CASSLKQSPGGYNEQFF	TGTGCCAGCAGCTTAAAACAGTCCCCAGGGGGCTACAATGAGCAGTTCTTC
TRBJ1-1	.	.	TRBV28	CASSGVRNEAFF	TGTGCCAGCAGCGGGGTCCGTAATGAAGCTTTCTTT
TRBJ1-3	TRBD1	.	TRBV11-1	CASSDRGSGNTIYF	TGTGCCAGCAGCGACAGGGGTTCCGGAAACACCATATATTTT
TRBJ2-7	.	.	TRBV7-2	CASSLFGTKTYEQYF	TGTGCCAGCAGCTTATTCGGTACCAAAACCTACGAGCAGTACTTC
TRBJ1-6	.	.	TRBV6-4	CASSADLSSYNSPLHF	TGTGCCAGCAGTGCGGACCTCAGCTCCTATAATTCACCCCTCCACTTT
TRBJ2-3	.	.	TRBV12-5	CASGPAGGDTQYF	TGTGCTAGTGGCCCTGCGGGCGGGGATACGCAGTATTTT
TRBJ2-3	TRBD1	.	TRBV10-3	CAISGRQGSTDTQYF	TGTGCCATCAGTGGAAGACAGGGAAGCACAGATACGCAGTATTTT
TRBJ2-1	.	once	TRBV6-5	CASSSGGSSYNEQFF	TGTGCCAGCAGTTCAGGGGGGAGCTCCTACAATGAGCAGTTCTTC
TRBJ2-1	.	.	TRBV3-1/TRBV3-2	CASSDGVSYNEQFF	TGTGCCAGCAGCGACGGAGTGTCCTACAATGAGCAGTTCTTC
TRBJ1-2	.	.	TRBV14	CASSPKIPTNYGYTF	TGTGCCAGCAGCCCAAAAATCCCCACGAACTATGGCTACACCTTC
TRBJ1-2	TRBD1	once	TRBV3-1/TRBV3-2	CASSQTGGGYTF	TGTGCCAGCAGCCAAACAGGGGGTGGCTACACCTTC
TRBJ1-4	TRBD1	.	TRBV5-1	CASSLAPGGQEKLFF	TGCGCCAGCAGCTTGGCCCCAGGGGGCCAGGAAAAACTGTTTTTT
TRBJ1-1	.	.	TRBV2	CASSHPNTEAFF	TGTGCCAGCAGTCACCCGAACACTGAAGCTTTCTTT
TRBJ1-1	.	.	TRBV3-1/TRBV3-2	CASSQAGDTEAFF	TGTGCCAGCAGCCAAGCTGGGGATACTGAAGCTTTCTTT
TRBJ1-2	.	.	TRBV28	CASSPGRVGGYTF	TGTGCCAGCAGTCCGGGCAGGGTTGGTGGCTACACCTTC
TRBJ2-2	TRBD1	.	TRBV9	CASSPQGARTGELFF	TGTGCCAGCAGCCCCCAGGGGGCGCGCACCGGGGAGCTGTTTTTT
TRBJ2-2	.	once	TRBV28	CASRGNTGELFF	TGTGCCAGCAGAGGGAACACCGGGGAGCTGTTTTTT
TRBJ2-2	.	.	TRBV3-1/TRBV3-2	CASSQSHGSAGELFF	TGTGCCAGCAGCCAAAGTCACGGGAGCGCCGGGGAGCTGTTTTTT
TRBJ1-2	.	.	TRBV28	CASSSPLGAHGYTF	TGTGCCAGCAGTTCCCCCCTCGGGGCCCATGGCTACACCTTC
TRBJ1-1	.	.	TRBV18	CASSLSGGEFGTEAFF	TGTGCCAGCTCACTCTCGGGCGGGGAGTTTGGCACTGAAGCTTTCTTT
TRBJ1-2	.	.	TRBV4-1	CASSQDFTSWAYYGYTF	TGCGCCAGCAGCCAAGATTTCACATCTTGGGCGTACTATGGCTACACCTTC
TRBJ2-2	.	.	TRBV5-6	CASSLGPFYTGELFF	TGTGCCAGCAGCTTGGGTCCCTTTTACACCGGGGAGCTGTTTTTT
TRBJ2-7	TRBD2	.	TRBV27	CASSPLAGGTYEQYF	TGTGCCAGCAGCCCACTAGCGGGAGGGACCTACGAGCAGTACTTC
TRBJ2-1	.	.	TRBV10-1	CASSGGPLNEQFF	TGCGCCAGCAGTGGGGGGCCCCTCAATGAGCAGTTCTTC
TRBJ1-2	.	.	TRBV6-1	CASSEGRVGGYTF	TGTGCCAGCAGTGAAGGCCGGGTTGGCGGCTACACCTTC
TRBJ1-6	TRBD1	.	TRBV7-2	CASSSQGALNSPLHF	TGTGCCAGCAGCTCACAGGGGGCGCTGAATTCACCCCTCCACTTT
TRBJ2-5	.	.	TRBV9	CASSLTGRGETQYF	TGTGCCAGCAGCCTGACAGGGAGGGGGGAGACCCAGTACTTC
TRBJ2-1	.	.	TRBV9	CASSQNPLGDEQFF	TGTGCCAGCAGCCAAAATCCCCTGGGCGATGAGCAGTTCTTC